Here is one T cell receptor (beta chain) with its context. The sample belongs to a study of blood T cell repertoires in COVID-19. The method was immunoSEQ multiplex PCR; TCRdb's version includes in-frame clones alone and lacks a portion of them. The repertoire holds about 56,000 clones, with around 84% as singletons. Per germline, CDR1 LGHDT and CDR2 YNNKEL (reference sequence). V lost 4 bases to trimming and J lost 4 bases, with 13 bases between them. CDR3 length equals 14 residues. The sequence was collected from an elderly woman with acute or convalescent COVID-19. This chain links TRBV3-1 (or the pseudogene TRBV3-2) with TRBJ1-1, with a weak D call TRBD1 (6 bases). The specimen was peripheral blood. The CDR3 here is CASSPGVSFTEAFF. Written as DNA, the CDR3 is TGTGCCAGCAGCCCAGGGGTCAGCTTCACTGAAGCTTTCTTT.